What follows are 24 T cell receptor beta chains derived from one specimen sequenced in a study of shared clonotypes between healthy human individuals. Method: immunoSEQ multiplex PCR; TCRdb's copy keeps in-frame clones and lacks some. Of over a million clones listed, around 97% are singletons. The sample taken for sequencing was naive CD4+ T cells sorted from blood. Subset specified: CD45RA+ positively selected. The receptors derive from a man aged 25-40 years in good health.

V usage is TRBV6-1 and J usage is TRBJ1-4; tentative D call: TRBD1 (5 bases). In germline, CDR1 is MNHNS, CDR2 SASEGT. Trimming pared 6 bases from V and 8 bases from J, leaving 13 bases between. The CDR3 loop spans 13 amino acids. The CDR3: CASRRWEGEKLFF. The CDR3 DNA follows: TGTGCCAGCAGAAGGTGGGAGGGGGAAAAACTGTTTTTT.

The CDR3 coding sequence is TGCGCCAGCAGTGACAGGGGGCGGTCTAATGAAAAACTGTTTTTT. This codes for CASSDRGRSNEKLFF. This sequence joins TRBV10-2 and TRBJ1-4; 8 bases are shared with TRBD1. Unmatched junction bases numbered 3, after V lost 3 bases and J lost 3 bases. In germline, CDR1 is WSHSY, CDR2 SAAADI. The CDR3 contains 15 residues.

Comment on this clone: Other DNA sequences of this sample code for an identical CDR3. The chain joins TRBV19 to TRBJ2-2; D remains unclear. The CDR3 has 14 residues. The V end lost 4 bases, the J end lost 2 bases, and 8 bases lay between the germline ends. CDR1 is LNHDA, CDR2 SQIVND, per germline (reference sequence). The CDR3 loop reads CASSRQLNTGELFF. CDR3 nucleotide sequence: TGTGCCAGTAGTAGACAACTTAACACCGGGGAGCTGTTTTTT.

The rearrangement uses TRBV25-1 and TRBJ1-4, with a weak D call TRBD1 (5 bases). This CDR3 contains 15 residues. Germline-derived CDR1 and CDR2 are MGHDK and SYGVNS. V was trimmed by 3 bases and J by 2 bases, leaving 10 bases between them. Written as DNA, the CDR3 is TGTGCCAGCAGTGATTTAAGGGGTACTAATGAAAAACTGTTTTTT. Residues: CASSDLRGTNEKLFF.

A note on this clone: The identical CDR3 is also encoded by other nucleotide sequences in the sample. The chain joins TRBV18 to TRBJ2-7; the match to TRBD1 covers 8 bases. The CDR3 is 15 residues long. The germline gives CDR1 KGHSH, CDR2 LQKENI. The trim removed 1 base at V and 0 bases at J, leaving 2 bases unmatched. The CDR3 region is CASSPRDRSSYEQYF. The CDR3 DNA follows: TGTGCCAGCTCACCACGGGACAGGAGCTCCTACGAGCAGTACTTC.

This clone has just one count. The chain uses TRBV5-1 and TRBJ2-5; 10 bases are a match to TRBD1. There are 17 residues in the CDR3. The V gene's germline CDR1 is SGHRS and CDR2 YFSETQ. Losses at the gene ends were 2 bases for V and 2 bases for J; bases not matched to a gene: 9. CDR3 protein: CASSFVIGTGEQETQYF. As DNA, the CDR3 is TGCGCCAGCAGCTTCGTCATCGGGACAGGGGAACAAGAGACCCAGTACTTC.

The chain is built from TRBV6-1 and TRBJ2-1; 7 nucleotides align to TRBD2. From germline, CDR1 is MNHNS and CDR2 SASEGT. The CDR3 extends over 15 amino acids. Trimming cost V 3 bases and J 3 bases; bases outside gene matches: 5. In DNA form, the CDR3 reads TGTGCCAGCAGTGATCGACTAGCAGACTACAATGAGCAGTTCTTC. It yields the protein CASSDRLADYNEQFF.

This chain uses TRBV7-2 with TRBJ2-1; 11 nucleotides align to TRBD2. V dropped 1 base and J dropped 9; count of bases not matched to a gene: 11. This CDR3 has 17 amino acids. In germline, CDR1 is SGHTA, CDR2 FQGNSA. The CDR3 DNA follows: TGTGCCAGCAGCTTAGAGGCTAGCGGGAGGATAGGTACTGAGCAGTTCTTC. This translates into CASSLEASGRIGTEQFF.

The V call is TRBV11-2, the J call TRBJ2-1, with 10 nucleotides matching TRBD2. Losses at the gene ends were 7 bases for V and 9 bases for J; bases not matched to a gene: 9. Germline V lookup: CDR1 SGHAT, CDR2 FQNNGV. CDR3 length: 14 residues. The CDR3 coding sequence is TGTGCCAGCACTAGTCTAGCGGGAGAGGTTGAGCAGTTCTTC. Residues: CASTSLAGEVEQFF.

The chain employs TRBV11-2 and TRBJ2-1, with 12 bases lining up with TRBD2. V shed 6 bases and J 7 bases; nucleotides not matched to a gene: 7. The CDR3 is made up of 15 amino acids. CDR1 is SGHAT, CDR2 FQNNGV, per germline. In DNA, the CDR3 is TGTGCCAGCAGAGACCTAGCGGGAGGGCTAAATGAGCAGTTCTTC. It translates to CASRDLAGGLNEQFF.

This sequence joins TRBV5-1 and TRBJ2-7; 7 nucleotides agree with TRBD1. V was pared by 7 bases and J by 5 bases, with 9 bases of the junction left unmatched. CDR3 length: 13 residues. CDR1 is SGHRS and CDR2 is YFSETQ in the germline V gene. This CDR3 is CASADPGQNEQYF. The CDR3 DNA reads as TGCGCCAGCGCCGACCCGGGACAGAACGAGCAGTACTTC.

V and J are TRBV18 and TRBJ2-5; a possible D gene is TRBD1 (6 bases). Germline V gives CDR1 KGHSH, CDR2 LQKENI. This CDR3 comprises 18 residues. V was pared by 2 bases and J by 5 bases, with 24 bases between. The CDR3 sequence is CASSPARGRGSSRETQYF. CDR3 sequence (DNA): TGTGCCAGCTCACCAGCTAGGGGCAGGGGTTCTTCCAGGGAGACCCAGTACTTC.

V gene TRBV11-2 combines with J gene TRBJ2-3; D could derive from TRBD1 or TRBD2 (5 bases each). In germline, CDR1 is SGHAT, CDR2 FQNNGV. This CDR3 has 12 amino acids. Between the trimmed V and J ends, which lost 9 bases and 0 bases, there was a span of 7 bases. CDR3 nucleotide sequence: TGTGCCAGTGGGACCAGCACAGATACGCAGTATTTT. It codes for CASGTSTDTQYF.

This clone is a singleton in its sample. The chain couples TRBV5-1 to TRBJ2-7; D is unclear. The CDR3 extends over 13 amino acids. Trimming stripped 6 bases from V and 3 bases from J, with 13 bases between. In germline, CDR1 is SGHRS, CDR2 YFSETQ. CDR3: CASNLEPIYEQYF. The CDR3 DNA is TGCGCCAGCAACCTGGAGCCAATCTACGAGCAGTACTTC.

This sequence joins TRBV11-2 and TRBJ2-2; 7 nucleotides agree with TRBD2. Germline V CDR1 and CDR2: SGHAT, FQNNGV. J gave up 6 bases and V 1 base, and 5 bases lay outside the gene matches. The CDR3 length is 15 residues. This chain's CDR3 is CASSLGTRDSGELFF. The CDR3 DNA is TGTGCCAGCAGCTTAGGGACTAGGGATTCCGGGGAGCTGTTTTTT.

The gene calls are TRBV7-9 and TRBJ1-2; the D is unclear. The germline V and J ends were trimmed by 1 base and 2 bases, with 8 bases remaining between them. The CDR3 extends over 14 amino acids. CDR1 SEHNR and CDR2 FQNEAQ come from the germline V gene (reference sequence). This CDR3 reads CASSLVVDNYGYTF. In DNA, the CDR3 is TGTGCCAGCAGCTTAGTTGTCGACAACTATGGCTACACCTTC. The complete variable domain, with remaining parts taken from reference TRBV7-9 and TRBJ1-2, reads DTGVSQNPRHKITKRGQNVTFRCDPISEHNRLYWYRQTLGQGPEFLTYFQNEAQLEKSRLLSDRFSAERPKGSFSTLEIQRTEQGDSAMYLCASSLVVDNYGYTFGSGTRLTVV.

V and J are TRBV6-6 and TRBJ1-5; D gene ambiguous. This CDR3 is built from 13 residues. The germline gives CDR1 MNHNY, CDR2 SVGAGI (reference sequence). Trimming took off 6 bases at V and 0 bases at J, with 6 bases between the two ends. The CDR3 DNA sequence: TGTGCCAGCAGAGCGACTAGCAATCAGCCCCAGCATTTT. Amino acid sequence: CASRATSNQPQHF.

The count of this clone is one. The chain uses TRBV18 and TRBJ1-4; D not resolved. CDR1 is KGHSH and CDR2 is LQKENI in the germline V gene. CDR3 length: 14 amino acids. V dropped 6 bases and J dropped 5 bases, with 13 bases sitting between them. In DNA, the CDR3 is TGTGCCAGCTCCCCCTACAGCGGAAATGAAAAACTGTTTTTT. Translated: CASSPYSGNEKLFF.

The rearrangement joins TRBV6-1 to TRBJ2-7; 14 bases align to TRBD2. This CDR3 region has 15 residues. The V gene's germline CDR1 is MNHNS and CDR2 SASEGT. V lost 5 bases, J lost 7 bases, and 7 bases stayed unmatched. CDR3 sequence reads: CASSPGTSGRWEQYF. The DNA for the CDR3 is TGTGCCAGCAGTCCGGGGACTAGCGGGAGATGGGAGCAGTACTTC.

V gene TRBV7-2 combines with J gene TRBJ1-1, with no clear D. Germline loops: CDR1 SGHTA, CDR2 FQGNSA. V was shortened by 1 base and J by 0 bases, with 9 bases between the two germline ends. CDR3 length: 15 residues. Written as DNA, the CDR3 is TGTGCCAGCAGCTTAGATGCCCACATGAACACTGAAGCTTTCTTT. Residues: CASSLDAHMNTEAFF. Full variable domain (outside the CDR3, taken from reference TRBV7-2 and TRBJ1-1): GAGVSQSPSNKVTEKGKDVELRCDPISGHTALYWYRQSLGQGLEFLIYFQGNSAPDKSGLPSDRFSAERTGGSVSTLTIQRTQQEDSAVYLCASSLDAHMNTEAFFGQGTRLTVV.

CDR3 residues: CASSSLEGAKGVQYF. The DNA for the CDR3 is TGTGCCAGCAGCTCGTTAGAAGGGGCGAAGGGGGTCCAGTACTTC. This chain connects TRBV7-8 to TRBJ2-5; a weak D match, TRBD1 (6 bases). Trimming stripped 4 bases from V and 10 bases from J, with 22 bases between. Germline-derived CDR1 and CDR2 are SGHVS and FQNEAQ. The CDR3 contains 15 residues.

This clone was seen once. The CDR3 DNA reads as TGTGCCAGCAGCTTAAAGAACACAGATACGCAGTATTTT. Translation: CASSLKNTDTQYF. The chain recombines TRBV7-2 with TRBJ2-3, with D unclear. V was pared by 2 bases and J by 2 bases, with 5 bases between. Germline assignment: CDR1 SGHTA and CDR2 FQGNSA. CDR3 length equals 13 residues.

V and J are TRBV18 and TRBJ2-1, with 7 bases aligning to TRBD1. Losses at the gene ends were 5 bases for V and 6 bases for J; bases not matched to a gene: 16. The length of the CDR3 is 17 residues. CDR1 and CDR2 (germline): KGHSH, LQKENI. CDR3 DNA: TGTGCCAGCTCAGGGGCCGTGGGCCAGGGGGTTTTCAATGAGCAGTTCTTC. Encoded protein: CASSGAVGQGVFNEQFF.

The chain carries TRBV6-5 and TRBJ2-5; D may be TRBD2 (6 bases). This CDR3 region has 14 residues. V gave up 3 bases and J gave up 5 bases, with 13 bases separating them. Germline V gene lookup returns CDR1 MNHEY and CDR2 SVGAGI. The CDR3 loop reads CASSYGGTVETQYF. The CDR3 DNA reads TGTGCCAGCAGTTATGGAGGGACTGTGGAGACCCAGTACTTC.